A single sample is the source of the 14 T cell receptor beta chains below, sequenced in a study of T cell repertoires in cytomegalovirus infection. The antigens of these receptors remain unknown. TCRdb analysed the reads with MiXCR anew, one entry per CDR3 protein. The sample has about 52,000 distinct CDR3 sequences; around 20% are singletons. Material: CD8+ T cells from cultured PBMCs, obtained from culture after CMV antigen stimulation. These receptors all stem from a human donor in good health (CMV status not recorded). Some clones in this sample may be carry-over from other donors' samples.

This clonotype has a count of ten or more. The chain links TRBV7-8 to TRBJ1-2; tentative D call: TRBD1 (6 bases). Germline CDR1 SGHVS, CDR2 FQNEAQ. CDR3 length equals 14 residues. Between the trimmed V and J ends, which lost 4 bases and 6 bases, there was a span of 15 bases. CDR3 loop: CASSYGEGGNGYTF. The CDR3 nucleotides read TGTGCCAGCAGCTATGGGGAGGGGGGCAATGGCTACACCTTC.

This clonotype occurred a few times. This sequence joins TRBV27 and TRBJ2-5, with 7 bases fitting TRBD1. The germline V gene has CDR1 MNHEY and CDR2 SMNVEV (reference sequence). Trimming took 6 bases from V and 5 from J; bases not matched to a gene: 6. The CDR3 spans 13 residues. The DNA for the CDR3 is TGTGCCAGCAGCAAAGGGGGCAGGGAGACCCAGTACTTC. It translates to CASSKGGRETQYF.

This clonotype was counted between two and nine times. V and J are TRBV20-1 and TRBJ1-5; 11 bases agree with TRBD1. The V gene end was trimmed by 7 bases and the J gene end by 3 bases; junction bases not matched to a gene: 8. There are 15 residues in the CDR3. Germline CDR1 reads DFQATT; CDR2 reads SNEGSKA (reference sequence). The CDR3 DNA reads TGCAGTGTCATGGACAGGGGGCGGCCCAATCAGCCCCAGCATTTT. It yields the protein CSVMDRGRPNQPQHF.

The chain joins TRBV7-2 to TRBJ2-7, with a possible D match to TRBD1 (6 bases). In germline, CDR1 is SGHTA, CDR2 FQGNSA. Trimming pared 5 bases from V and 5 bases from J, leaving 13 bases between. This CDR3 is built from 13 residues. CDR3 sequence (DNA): TGTGCCAGCAGCCCTCAGGGGTTGCACGAGCAGTACTTC. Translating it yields CASSPQGLHEQYF.

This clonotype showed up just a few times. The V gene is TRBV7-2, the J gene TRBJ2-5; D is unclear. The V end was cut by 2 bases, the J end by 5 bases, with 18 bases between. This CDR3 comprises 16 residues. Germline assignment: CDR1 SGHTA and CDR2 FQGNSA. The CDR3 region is CASSLNRVHLGETQYF. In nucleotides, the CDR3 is TGTGCCAGCAGCTTAAATAGGGTACACTTGGGGGAGACCCAGTACTTC.

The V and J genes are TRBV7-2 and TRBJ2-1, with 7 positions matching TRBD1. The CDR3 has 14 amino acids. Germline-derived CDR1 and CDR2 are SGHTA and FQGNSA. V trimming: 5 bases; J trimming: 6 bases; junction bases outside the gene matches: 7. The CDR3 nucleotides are TGTGCCAGCAGCCAGGTGGCAGGGGGCAATGAGCAGTTCTTC. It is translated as CASSQVAGGNEQFF.

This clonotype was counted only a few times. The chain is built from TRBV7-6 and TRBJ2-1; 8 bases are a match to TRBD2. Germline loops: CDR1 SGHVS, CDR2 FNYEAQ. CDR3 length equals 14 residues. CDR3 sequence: CASSAGRGGNEQFF. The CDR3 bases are TGTGCTAGCTCTGCCGGGAGGGGTGGGAATGAGCAGTTCTTC. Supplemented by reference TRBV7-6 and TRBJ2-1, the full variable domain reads GAGVSQSPRYKVTKRGQDVALRCDPISGHVSLYWYRQALGQGPEFLTYFNYEAQQDKSGLPNDRFSAERPEGSISTLTIQRTEQRDSAMYRCASSAGRGGNEQFFGPGTRLTVL.

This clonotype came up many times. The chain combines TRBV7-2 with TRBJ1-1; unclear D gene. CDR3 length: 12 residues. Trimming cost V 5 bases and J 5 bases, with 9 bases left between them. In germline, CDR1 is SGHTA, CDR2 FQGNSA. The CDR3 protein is CASSEGHTEAFF. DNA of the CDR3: TGTGCCAGCAGCGAGGGCCATACTGAAGCTTTCTTT.

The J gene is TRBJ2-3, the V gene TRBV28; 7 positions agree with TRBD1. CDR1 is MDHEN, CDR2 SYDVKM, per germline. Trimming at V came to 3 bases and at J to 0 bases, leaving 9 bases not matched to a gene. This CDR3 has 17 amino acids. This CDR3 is CASSLPGQVTSTDTQYF. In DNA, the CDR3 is TGTGCCAGCAGTTTGCCTGGACAGGTCACTAGCACAGATACGCAGTATTTT.

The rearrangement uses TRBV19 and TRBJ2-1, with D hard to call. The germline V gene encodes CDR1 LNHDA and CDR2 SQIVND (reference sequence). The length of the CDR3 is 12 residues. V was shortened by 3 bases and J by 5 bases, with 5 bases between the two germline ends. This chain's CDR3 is CASSIVDNEQFF. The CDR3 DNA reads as TGTGCCAGTAGTATCGTGGACAATGAGCAGTTCTTC.

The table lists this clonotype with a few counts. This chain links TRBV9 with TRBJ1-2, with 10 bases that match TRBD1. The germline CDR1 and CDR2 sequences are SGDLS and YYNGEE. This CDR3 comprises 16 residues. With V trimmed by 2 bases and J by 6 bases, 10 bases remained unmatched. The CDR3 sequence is CASSVGTGDVLNGYTF. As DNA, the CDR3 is TGTGCCAGCAGCGTCGGGACAGGGGATGTTTTGAATGGCTACACCTTC.

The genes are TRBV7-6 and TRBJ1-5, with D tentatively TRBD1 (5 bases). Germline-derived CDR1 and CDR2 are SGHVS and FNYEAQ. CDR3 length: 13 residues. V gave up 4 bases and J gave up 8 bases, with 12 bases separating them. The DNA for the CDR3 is TGTGCCAGCAGCTCGGGACGCGGCGAGCCCCAGCATTTT. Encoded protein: CASSSGRGEPQHF.

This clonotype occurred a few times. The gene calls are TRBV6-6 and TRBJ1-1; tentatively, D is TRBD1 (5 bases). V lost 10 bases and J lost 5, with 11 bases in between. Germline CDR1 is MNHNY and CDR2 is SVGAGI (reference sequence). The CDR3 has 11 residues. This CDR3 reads CATPKGTEAFF. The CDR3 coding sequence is TGTGCCACCCCGAAGGGGACTGAAGCTTTCTTT.

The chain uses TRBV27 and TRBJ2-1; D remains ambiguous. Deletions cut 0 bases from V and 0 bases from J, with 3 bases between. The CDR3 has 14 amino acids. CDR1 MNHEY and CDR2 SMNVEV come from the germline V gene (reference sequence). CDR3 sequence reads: CASSLSYSYNEQFF. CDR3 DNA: TGTGCCAGCAGTTTATCTTACTCCTACAATGAGCAGTTCTTC.